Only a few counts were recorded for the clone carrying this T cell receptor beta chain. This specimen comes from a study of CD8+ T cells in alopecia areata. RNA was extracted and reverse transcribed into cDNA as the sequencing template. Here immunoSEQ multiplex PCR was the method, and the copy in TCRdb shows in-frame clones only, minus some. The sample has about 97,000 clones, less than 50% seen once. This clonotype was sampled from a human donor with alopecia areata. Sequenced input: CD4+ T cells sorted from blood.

This CDR3 is CASSLRASGEETQYF. CDR3 bases: TGCGCCAGCAGCCTACGCGCTAGCGGTGAAGAGACCCAGTACTTC. The rearrangement links TRBV5-1 to TRBJ2-5, with TRBD2 identical over 7 bases. J gave up 3 bases and V 4 bases, and 9 bases lay outside the gene matches. Per germline, CDR1 SGHRS and CDR2 YFSETQ. CDR3 length: 15 amino acids.